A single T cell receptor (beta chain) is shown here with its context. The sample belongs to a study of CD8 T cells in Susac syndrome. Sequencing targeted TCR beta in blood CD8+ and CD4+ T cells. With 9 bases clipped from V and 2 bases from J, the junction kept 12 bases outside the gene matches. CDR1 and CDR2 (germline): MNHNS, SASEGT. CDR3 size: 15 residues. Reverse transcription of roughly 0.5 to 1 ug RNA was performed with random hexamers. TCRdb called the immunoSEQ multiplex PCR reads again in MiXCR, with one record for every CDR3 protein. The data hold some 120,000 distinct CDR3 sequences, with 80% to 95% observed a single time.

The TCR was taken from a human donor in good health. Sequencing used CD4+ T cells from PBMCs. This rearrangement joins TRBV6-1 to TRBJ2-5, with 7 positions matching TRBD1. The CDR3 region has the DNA TGTGCCAGTGCCAGCGAAGGGGGCCTGCAAGAGACCCAGTACTTC. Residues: CASASEGGLQETQYF.